This T cell receptor (beta chain) was captured by sequencing in a study of cytomegalovirus exposure and HLA in healthy donors. In the PCR, 60 Vbeta and 13 Jbeta primers were used. The method was immunoSEQ multiplex PCR; TCRdb's version includes in-frame clones alone and lacks a portion of them. Of about 84,000 clones listed, around 78% are singletons. CDR3 size: 18 residues. Germline CDR1 LGHNA, CDR2 YNFKEQ. V lost 1 base, J lost 1 base, and 12 bases stayed unmatched. This TCR was recovered from a male donor in good health and CMV-seropositive. The source material was PBMCs. The V gene is TRBV4-2, the J gene TRBJ1-2, with 7 bases matching TRBD1. The DNA of the CDR3 is TGTGCCAGCAGCCAAGTCTCAGGGGGTCTTCTTTTTAACTATGGCTACACCTTC. This sequence encodes CASSQVSGGLLFNYGYTF.